This entry lists 8 T cell receptor beta chains sequenced from one sample in a study of regulatory T cells in long-lasting Graves disease. Sample time point: newly diagnosed GD, antithyroid drugs for less than 3 months. Isolated PBMC RNA provided the starting material for the TCR library. The TCR beta library used iRepertoire HTBI primers with Arm-PCR amplification of CDR3. TCRdb reanalysed the multiplex PCR reads using MiXCR and keeps one entry per CDR3 protein. This table holds about 420,000 distinct CDR3 sequences, about 15% found once. The data were also submitted as part of a second study, on T cells in Graves' hyperthyroidism and ophthalmopathy.

Sample: peripheral blood mononuclear cells (PBMCs), taken at new diagnosis, from a patient treated with antithyroid drugs. All receptors derive from a woman aged 18-29 years with Graves disease.

This clonotype occurred a few times. The genes are TRBV19 and TRBJ1-1; 9 nucleotides agree with TRBD1. The trim removed 6 bases at V and 0 bases at J, leaving 11 bases unmatched. CDR1 and CDR2 (germline): LNHDA, SQIVND (reference sequence). The CDR3 spans 17 residues. Here the CDR3 DNA reads TGTGCCAGTAGCCTGGGACAGGGCGGTTGGATGAACACTGAAGCTTTCTTT. The encoded protein is CASSLGQGGWMNTEAFF.

This clonotype turned up a few times. The chain employs TRBV9 and TRBJ2-1; 14 bases are shared with TRBD2. The CDR3 runs to 15 residues. CDR1 is SGDLS, CDR2 YYNGEE, per germline. With 2 bases clipped from V and 7 bases from J, the junction kept 2 bases outside the gene matches. CDR3: CASSVGTSGRNEQFF. The CDR3 DNA is TGTGCCAGCAGCGTCGGGACTAGCGGGAGAAATGAGCAGTTCTTC.

This clonotype came up a few times. The rearrangement uses TRBV9 and TRBJ2-1; TRBD1 is a possible D gene (5 bases). The germline V gene has CDR1 SGDLS and CDR2 YYNGEE. The CDR3 covers 14 residues. V lost 3 bases to trimming and J lost 11 bases, with 18 bases between them. For the CDR3, the DNA is TGTGCCAGCAGCGGCGAACAACTTACAGGACAGCAGTTCTTC. This translates into CASSGEQLTGQQFF.

V and J are TRBV7-9 and TRBJ2-6; the D is unclear. V lost 5 bases and J 2 bases, leaving 13 bases between the germline ends. This CDR3 has 16 amino acids. The germline CDR1 and CDR2 sequences are SEHNR and FQNEAQ (reference sequence). This CDR3 reads CASSSWSGPGANVLTF. In nucleotides, the CDR3 is TGTGCCAGCAGCAGTTGGTCAGGCCCTGGGGCCAACGTCCTGACTTTC.

This chain joins TRBV7-3 and TRBJ2-3; no clear D gene. Looked up from germline, CDR1 is SGHTA and CDR2 is FQGTGA. Trimming pared 5 bases from V and 8 bases from J, leaving 20 bases between. CDR3 length: 15 residues. The CDR3 DNA sequence: TGTGCCAGCAGCCCCATAGTAGGGAAGGTCGGTACGCAGTATTTT. Translated: CASSPIVGKVGTQYF.

This clonotype was detected many times. The chain's CDR3 is CASSQVAGTSVEQFF. CDR3 sequence (DNA): TGTGCCAGCAGCCAAGTAGCGGGGACTAGCGTTGAGCAGTTCTTC. The chain joins TRBV14 to TRBJ2-1, with 10 bases lining up with TRBD2. V was clipped by 1 base and J by 9 bases; unmatched bases: 6. Germline values: CDR1 SGHDN, CDR2 FVKESK. This CDR3 region has 15 residues.

The J gene is TRBJ2-6, the V gene TRBV6-2 or TRBV6-3; 10 positions match TRBD1. CDR3 length: 17 residues. J was trimmed by 3 bases and V by 2 bases; bases with no gene match: 4. Germline CDR1 MNHEY, CDR2 SVGEGT. For the CDR3, the DNA is TGTGCCAGCAGTTACACCGGGACAGGGGTTGGGGCCAACGTCCTGACTTTC. Translating gives CASSYTGTGVGANVLTF.

The chain recombines TRBV12-3 or TRBV12-4 with TRBJ2-3; 8 bases line up with TRBD1. CDR3 length: 18 amino acids. With V trimmed by 6 bases and J by 1 base, 15 bases remained unmatched. Here the CDR3 DNA reads TGTGCCAGCAGCCGCGGACAGGGAAAAGTGGGGGGCACAGATACGCAGTATTTT. As protein: CASSRGQGKVGGTDTQYF.